The TCR beta chain under discussion was sequenced for a study of T cell repertoires in cytomegalovirus infection. On the study more broadly: Carrying CMV and the relevant HLA type showed in public TCR beta signatures. Notes on the study in general: Summed public TCR beta family frequency identified CMV carriers bearing the relevant HLA. What dominated the ex vivo response were HLA-C-restricted CMV-specific TCR beta clonotypes.

TCRdb called the reads again in MiXCR, with one record for every CDR3 protein. The repertoire consists of some 440,000 distinct CDR3 sequences, with roughly 31% occurring once and the leading ten covering around 15%. This CDR3 region has 15 residues. Germline values: CDR1 SGHTA, CDR2 FQGNSA. J gave up 7 bases and V 5 bases, and 10 bases lay outside the gene matches. The table lists this clonotype with many counts. Antigen specificity is unknown. The source material was PBMCs. The chain links TRBV7-2 to TRBJ1-5; TRBD1 agrees at 8 bases. This receptor was identified in a human donor in good health (CMV status not recorded). Some clones in this sample may be carry-over from other donors' samples. The DNA of the CDR3 is TGTGCCAGCAGCCTGGACAGGGTTCGGGGCCAGCCCCAGCATTTT. Amino acids: CASSLDRVRGQPQHF.